A few counts support the clone carrying this T cell receptor (beta chain). Time point given: patch test 3, about 24 weeks after DPC sensitization. Specified treatment: therapeutic diphenylcyclopropenone sensitization with weekly scalp DPC. From the RACE reads, TCRdb called clonotypes with MiXCR, one entry per CDR3 protein. The sample carries 190,000 or so distinct CDR3 sequences, about 25% recorded once. The data stem from a study of human T cells and chemical hapten exposure. Germline V gene sequence: CDR1 MNHEY, CDR2 SVGEGT. The ends were cut back, 2 bases at V and 5 bases at J, with 19 bases in the middle. The CDR3 consists of 17 residues.

This chain joins TRBV6-2 or TRBV6-3 and TRBJ2-1, with D possibly being TRBD2 (6 bases). Here the sequenced sample was whole blood, taken in connection with sensitization to the hapten diphenylcyclopropenone (DPC). The clonotype comes from a woman in her forties with alopecia areata. Some clones in this sample may be carry-over from other donors' samples. The CDR3 nucleotides read TGTGCCAGCAGTTACACCCCGGGACTCGCACTTAACAATGAGCAGTTCTTC. This codes for CASSYTPGLALNNEQFF.